A single T cell receptor beta chain is shown here with its context. The antigen is unknown. This entry belongs to a study of CD8+ T cells in alopecia areata. Study at large: A 6-month period off drug followed tofacitinib, which lasted 6 to 18 months.

Trimming removed 3 bases from V and 3 bases from J; junction bases left unmatched: 3. The CDR3 spans 15 residues. Germline V gives CDR1 MGHRA, CDR2 YSYEKL. Study-wide points: Scalp specimens additionally yield sequences from normal skin's resident alphabeta T cells.

Extracted from the samples, RNA was reverse transcribed into cDNA to serve as the sequencing template. Here immunoSEQ multiplex PCR was the method, and the copy in TCRdb shows in-frame clones only, minus some. The sample yields around 140,000 clones, roughly three fifths seen once. Material: CD4+ T cells sorted from blood, obtained at week 0. V and J are TRBV4-1 and TRBJ2-4; 9 positions agree with TRBD2. This TCR came from a human donor with alopecia areata. The CDR3 DNA reads as TGCGCCAGCAGCCAGATAGCGGGGGACAAAAACATTCAGTACTTC. Encoded protein: CASSQIAGDKNIQYF.